Listed below are T cell receptor beta chains from one sample, sequenced in a study of CD8+CD57+ T cells in acquired aplastic anemia. TCRdb passed the reads through MiXCR, listing each CDR3 protein once. Here the sample spans approximately 300,000 distinct CDR3 sequences, 50% to 65% being singletons. Sequenced: sorted CD4+, CD8+, or CD8+CD57+ T cells (not recorded which) from PBMCs. Every receptor here comes from a human donor with aplastic anemia. CDR3s include the opening cysteine and the closing phenylalanine or tryptophan. D genes are given only for firm matches. Size is stated for part of the rows, as once, few or many counts, or as a class when the clone is expanded.

j_call v_call d_call clone_size cdr3_aa cdr3_nt
TRBJ2-2 TRBV9 . . CASSPLDFSGELFF TGTGCCAGCAGCCCACTTGATTTCTCCGGGGAGCTGTTTTTT
TRBJ1-5 TRBV7-3 TRBD1 . CASSLGQGFYEHF TGTGCCAGCAGCTTAGGACAGGGGTTCTACGAGCATTTT
TRBJ2-7 TRBV7-9 TRBD1 few CASSLPDPGQGNWDEQYF TGTGCCAGCAGCTTACCTGACCCGGGACAGGGTAATTGGGACGAGCAGTACTTC
TRBJ2-7 TRBV10-1 TRBD1 . CASNGQGRGIDQYF TGCGCCAGCAACGGACAGGGGCGGGGGATCGATCAGTACTTC
TRBJ2-7 TRBV19 TRBD1 once CATATGPGEQYF TGTGCCACCGCGACAGGGCCAGGCGAGCAGTACTTC
TRBJ2-3 TRBV10-1 . few CASSAARSLDTQYF TGCGCCAGCAGTGCGGCGCGGAGCCTAGATACGCAGTATTTT
TRBJ2-5 TRBV20-1 TRBD2 . CSARASGATWVQYF TGCAGTGCTAGAGCTAGCGGGGCCACCTGGGTCCAGTACTTC
TRBJ1-1 TRBV7-9 . . CASSSTGIATEAFF TGTGCCAGCAGTTCCACAGGGATTGCCACTGAAGCTTTCTTT
TRBJ2-7 TRBV2 TRBD1 . CASSADRGAGHEQYF TGTGCCAGCAGTGCAGACAGGGGGGCGGGTCACGAGCAGTACTTC
TRBJ2-3 TRBV10-3 TRBD2 . CATRGTSGRTSTDTQYF TGTGCCACGAGAGGGACTAGCGGGAGGACTAGCACAGATACGCAGTATTTT
TRBJ1-6 TRBV10-3 . . CAVALGSSYNSPLHF TGTGCCGTGGCGCTGGGGAGCTCCTATAATTCACCCCTCCACTTT
TRBJ1-2 TRBV12-3/TRBV12-4 . . CASSEPLVLTGSDGYTF TGTGCCAGCAGTGAGCCACTGGTTCTTACGGGGAGCGATGGCTACACCTTC
TRBJ2-1 TRBV5-6 . . CASSLLTGPHNEQFF TGTGCCAGCAGCTTGCTGACGGGGCCGCACAATGAGCAGTTCTTC
TRBJ2-7 TRBV20-1 . once CSASSSISRTYEQYF TGCAGTGCCAGCAGCTCGATCAGCCGGACCTACGAGCAGTACTTC
TRBJ1-1 TRBV10-1 TRBD1 many CASQGDLNTEAFF TGCGCCAGCCAGGGGGACCTGAACACTGAAGCTTTCTTT
TRBJ2-1 TRBV2 TRBD1 . CAGRQGPANEQFF TGTGCCGGCAGACAGGGGCCAGCGAATGAGCAGTTCTTC
TRBJ1-1 TRBV10-1 . . CASSESAGEAFF TGCGCCAGCAGTGAATCTGCGGGTGAAGCTTTCTTT
TRBJ2-3 TRBV20-1 . . CSASRLGGTDTQYF TGCAGTGCTAGTCGTCTAGGGGGCACAGATACGCAGTATTTT
TRBJ2-2 TRBV10-3 TRBD2 . CAISGSGGNTGELFF TGTGCCATCAGTGGTAGCGGGGGGAACACCGGGGAGCTGTTTTTT
TRBJ2-5 TRBV5-6 . . CASSLGRVVETQYF TGTGCCAGCAGCTTGGGCAGGGTTGTGGAGACCCAGTACTTC
TRBJ1-1 TRBV19 . . CASTQGPGNTEAFF TGTGCCAGTACCCAGGGCCCTGGAAACACTGAAGCTTTCTTT
TRBJ1-6 TRBV7-9 . . CASSLDSGLKNSPLHF TGTGCCAGCAGCTTAGATTCAGGGCTTAAGAATTCACCCCTCCACTTT
TRBJ2-2 TRBV9 TRBD2 many CASSVGAGGPSGELFF TGTGCCAGCAGCGTAGGGGCGGGAGGGCCCTCCGGGGAGCTGTTTTTT